This is a list of T cell receptor beta chains from one sample in a study of T cells in Graves' hyperthyroidism and ophthalmopathy. In TCRdb, the multiplex PCR reads were re-called with MiXCR into one record per CDR3 protein. The sample yields a few hundred thousand distinct CDR3 sequences, roughly 15% seen once. The sample was blood. The receptors come from a woman aged 40 to 50 with Graves' hyperthyroidism that later progressed to Graves' ophthalmopathy. The CDR3 runs from the conserved cysteine through the conserved F or W. A D gene is named only where the DNA matches it firmly. Expanded clones are given a class, and other clones once, few, many or no size at all.

j_call | d_call | v_call | clone_size | cdr3_aa | cdr3_nt
TRBJ2-7 | TRBD2 | TRBV20-1 | few | CSASPLAGLLEQYF | TGCAGTGCTAGCCCACTAGCGGGACTACTCGAGCAGTACTTC
TRBJ1-2 | . | TRBV6-5 | many | CASSYSGGTPGGYTF | TGTGCCAGCAGTTACTCGGGGGGGACTCCGGGTGGCTACACCTTC
TRBJ2-1 | TRBD2 | TRBV30 | . | CAWSGLVYNEPYF | TGTGCCTGGAGCGGACTAGTCTACAATGAGCCGTACTTC
TRBJ1-1 | TRBD1 | TRBV3-1 | many | CASSPWDSLETFF | TGTGCCAGCAGCCCCTGGGACAGCCTCGAGACTTTCTTT
TRBJ2-7 | . | TRBV2 | many | CATLLTPSDLAYEQYF | TGTGCCACCCTCCTTACCCCTAGCGACTTAGCCTACGAGCAGTACTTC
TRBJ1-5 | . | TRBV28 | many | CASSLPNRAQPQHF | TGTGCCAGCAGTTTACCGAACAGGGCTCAGCCCCAGCATTTT
TRBJ1-5 | TRBD1 | TRBV6-2/TRBV6-3 | many | CASSGRDRGLYSNQPQHF | TGTGCCAGCAGCGGCCGGGACAGGGGGCTTTATAGCAATCAGCCCCAGCATTTT
TRBJ2-1 | . | TRBV7-9 | few | CASSLVSDRSNEQFF | TGTGCCAGCAGCTTAGTATCGGACAGATCGAATGAGCAGTTCTTC
TRBJ2-3 | TRBD2 | TRBV7-9 | many | CASSLLLAGDRDTQYF | TGTGCCAGCAGCTTATTACTAGCGGGAGATCGAGATACGCAGTATTTT
TRBJ2-5 | . | TRBV7-9 | many | CASSLSIGGRETQYF | TGTGCCAGCAGCTTAAGTATTGGGGGGAGAGAGACCCAGTACTTC
TRBJ1-3 | TRBD1 | TRBV7-2 | many | CASSSRQGKTGNTIYF | TGTGCCAGCAGCTCCCGACAGGGAAAGACTGGAAACACCATATATTTT
TRBJ2-1 | . | TRBV28 | many | CASRTTGIEQFF | TGTGCCAGCAGAACTACAGGGATTGAGCAGTTCTTC
TRBJ2-7 | . | TRBV6-2/TRBV6-3 | many | CASSQPNEQYF | TGTGCCAGCAGTCAACCTAACGAGCAGTACTTC
TRBJ2-7 | . | TRBV28 | many | CASSWRGYEQYF | TGTGCCAGCAGTTGGAGGGGCTACGAGCAGTACTTC
TRBJ1-3 | . | TRBV11-2 | many | CASSTVFSGNTIYF | TGTGCCAGCAGTACAGTTTTCTCTGGAAACACCATATATTTT
TRBJ1-6 | . | TRBV14 | . | CASSQRGSRYNSPLHF | TGTGCCAGCAGCCAACGAGGCAGTCGTTATAATTCACCCCTCCACTTT
TRBJ2-1 | TRBD2 | TRBV4-2 | few | CASSQADEFGLALYNEQFF | TGTGCCAGCAGCCAAGCCGATGAATTCGGACTAGCGCTATACAATGAGCAGTTCTTC
TRBJ2-3 | TRBD2 | TRBV27 | many | CASSYAGADTQYF | TGTGCCAGCAGTTATGCGGGAGCAGATACGCAGTATTTT
TRBJ1-1 | . | TRBV15 | many | CATSRGPGEAFF | TGTGCCACCAGCCGGGGCCCGGGTGAAGCTTTCTTT
TRBJ1-1 | . | TRBV7-6 | . | CASSYSENTEAFF | TGTGCCAGCAGCTACAGTGAGAACACTGAAGCTTTCTTT
TRBJ2-1 | TRBD1 | TRBV28 | many | CASSPPGQGFAYNEQFF | TGTGCCAGCAGTCCACCGGGACAGGGTTTCGCCTACAATGAGCAGTTCTTC
TRBJ1-1 | . | TRBV12-3/TRBV12-4 | many | CASGKVVSEAFF | TGTGCCAGCGGGAAGGTTGTCTCTGAAGCTTTCTTT
TRBJ2-1 | . | TRBV20-1 | many | CSAREGSSYNEQFF | TGCAGTGCTAGAGAGGGCAGTTCCTACAATGAGCAGTTCTTC
TRBJ1-1 | . | TRBV10-3 | many | CAISETGGANTEAFF | TGTGCCATCAGTGAAACGGGGGGAGCGAACACTGAAGCTTTCTTT
TRBJ2-1 | TRBD2 | TRBV19 | . | CASRGRGPYNEQFF | TGTGCCAGTAGAGGGAGGGGTCCTTACAATGAGCAGTTCTTC
TRBJ2-5 | TRBD2 | TRBV28 | many | CASSFVREGSQTQYF | TGTGCCAGCAGTTTTGTGCGGGAGGGCTCCCAGACCCAGTACTTC
TRBJ1-1 | . | TRBV28 | many | CASSLRGLNTEAFF | TGTGCCAGCAGTTTAAGGGGTTTGAACACTGAAGCTTTCTTT
TRBJ1-4 | . | TRBV5-1 | few | CASSPQTGQVGEKLFF | TGCGCCAGCAGCCCACAAACTGGGCAGGTAGGGGAAAAACTGTTTTTT
TRBJ2-6 | TRBD1 | TRBV14 | few | CASSQWAGGKRSGANVLTF | TGTGCCAGCAGCCAATGGGCAGGGGGCAAGCGGTCTGGGGCCAACGTCCTGACTTTC
TRBJ2-2 | . | TRBV4-2 | . | CASSQDLDPSGELFF | TGTGCCAGCAGCCAAGATCTAGACCCCTCCGGGGAGCTGTTTTTT
TRBJ2-1 | TRBD2 | TRBV27 | . | CASRGGYNEQFF | TGTGCCAGCCGGGGGGGCTACAATGAGCAGTTCTTC
TRBJ2-2 | . | TRBV5-1 | many | CASRSGDSNTGELFF | TGCGCCAGCAGGTCAGGGGATTCGAACACCGGGGAGCTGTTTTTT
TRBJ2-2 | TRBD2 | TRBV2 | . | CASNPSSGGTGELFF | TGTGCCAGCAACCCCTCTTCGGGGGGCACCGGGGAGCTGTTTTTT
TRBJ1-5 | . | TRBV30 | . | CAWTAGPGQPQHF | TGTGCCTGGACGGCAGGGCCAGGTCAGCCCCAGCATTTT
TRBJ2-5 | TRBD1 | TRBV7-8 | . | CASSKGTVQETQYF | TGTGCCAGCAGCAAAGGGACAGTCCAAGAGACCCAGTACTTC
TRBJ2-7 | TRBD1 | TRBV6-1 | many | CASGRQGSNEQYF | TGTGCCAGCGGAAGACAGGGGAGCAACGAGCAGTACTTC
TRBJ2-7 | TRBD2 | TRBV11-2 | many | CASRAGTSGHKLNYEQYF | TGTGCCAGCAGGGCCGGGACTAGCGGACACAAATTGAACTACGAGCAGTACTTC
TRBJ1-1 | TRBD1 | TRBV10-3 | many | CAIAPRGGGVGTEAFF | TGTGCCATCGCCCCTAGAGGAGGGGGCGTGGGCACTGAAGCTTTCTTT
TRBJ2-3 | . | TRBV4-1 | once | CASSQFPQKTDTQYF | TGCGCCAGCAGCCAATTTCCACAGAAAACAGATACGCAGTATTTT
TRBJ1-6 | . | TRBV5-8 | many | CASTLQPGRSSPLHF | TGTGCCAGCACCCTTCAACCTGGACGCAGTTCACCCCTCCACTTT
TRBJ2-5 | . | TRBV19 | many | CASSDPGTQETQYF | TGTGCCAGTAGTGACCCGGGAACCCAAGAGACCCAGTACTTC
TRBJ1-2 | . | TRBV28 | few | CASSPVGMVGYTF | TGTGCCAGCAGTCCAGTCGGGATGGTCGGCTACACCTTC
TRBJ2-5 | TRBD2 | TRBV6-9 | . | CASSGGGPQETQCF | TGCGCCAGCAGTGGCGGGGGTCCCCAAGAGACCCAGTGCTTC
TRBJ2-7 | . | TRBV28 | many | CASRDRTVPTRYGLGQYF | TGTGCCAGCAGGGACAGAACTGTCCCTACTAGGTATGGACTAGGGCAGTACTTC
TRBJ1-6 | TRBD1 | TRBV5-1 | . | CASKLQGALYNSPLHF | TGCGCCAGCAAGCTGCAGGGGGCGCTTTATAATTCACCCCTCCACTTT
TRBJ1-1 | . | TRBV12-3/TRBV12-4 | . | CASSLHNSNDPEAFF | TGTGCCAGCAGTTTACACAACTCAAATGACCCTGAAGCTTTCTTT
TRBJ2-2 | . | TRBV3-1 | many | CASSQKVSSDTGELFF | TGTGCCAGCAGCCAAAAGGTGTCCTCGGATACCGGGGAGCTGTTTTTT
TRBJ2-5 | . | TRBV5-1 | few | CASSLKGRFQETQYF | TGCGCCAGCAGCTTAAAGGGGCGTTTCCAAGAGACCCAGTACTTC
TRBJ2-5 | . | TRBV11-2 | many | CASSSHSVTFGQETQYF | TGTGCCAGCAGCTCCCATTCGGTGACTTTCGGACAAGAGACCCAGTACTTC
TRBJ2-5 | TRBD1 | TRBV5-4 | once | CASSLGAGTAVQETQYF | TGTGCCAGCAGCTTGGGGGCCGGGACAGCCGTTCAAGAGACCCAGTACTTC
TRBJ2-5 | TRBD2 | TRBV20-1 | . | CSASYWEGVYGETQYF | TGCAGTGCTAGTTACTGGGAGGGAGTATACGGCGAGACCCAGTACTTC
TRBJ2-7 | TRBD2 | TRBV28 | many | CASSSPSGSGYEQYF | TGTGCCAGCAGTTCCCCTAGCGGGAGTGGGTACGAGCAGTACTTC
TRBJ2-6 | . | TRBV27 | many | CASSLGNGANVLTF | TGTGCCAGCAGTTTAGGTAATGGGGCCAACGTCCTGACTTTC
TRBJ2-7 | TRBD2 | TRBV7-8 | many | CASSFLGGWPYEQYF | TGTGCCAGCAGCTTCTTGGGGGGGTGGCCCTACGAGCAGTACTTC
TRBJ2-1 | TRBD2 | TRBV5-8 | . | CASSLLSSGRATEQFF | TGTGCCAGCAGCTTACTTTCTAGCGGGAGGGCCACTGAGCAGTTCTTC
TRBJ2-2 | TRBD2 | TRBV7-8 | many | CASSLGGLAGANTGELFF | TGTGCCAGCAGCTTAGGGGGACTAGCGGGAGCGAACACCGGGGAGCTGTTTTTT